This T cell receptor (beta chain) was captured by sequencing in a study of cytomegalovirus exposure and HLA in healthy donors. Study overall: From donors who were HLA-typed, an early data release held 81 million or so unique TCRs.

The PCR used 60 Vbeta and 13 Jbeta primers. Only in-frame clones appear in the TCRdb table, and some are missing; sequencing was by immunoSEQ multiplex PCR. The sample yields some 150,000 clones, approximately 75% seen once. Details on this clone: Its antigen is undetermined.

V lost 11 bases, J lost 4 bases, and 4 bases stayed unmatched. The germline V gene encodes CDR1 SGHTA and CDR2 FQGNSA. This CDR3 is built from 13 residues. Study findings and constraints: The likely explanation for a cluster of highly shared sequence variants was sequencing artifact. It was 164 TCR beta chains that were listed as cytomegalovirus-associated. Researchers reportedly found TCR beta sequences accurately predicted most subjects' HLA-A and HLA-B alleles.

The sequenced sample consisted of PBMCs. The clonotype originates from a man in his late teens or twenties in good health and CMV-seronegative. The chain employs TRBV7-2 and TRBJ2-5; 13 positions agree with TRBD2. In DNA, the CDR3 is TGTGCCGCGGGACTAGCGGGGAGAGAGACCCAGTACTTC. Translated: CAAGLAGRETQYF. Supplemented by reference TRBV7-2 and TRBJ2-5, the full variable domain reads GAGVSQSPSNKVTEKGKDVELRCDPISGHTALYWYRQSLGQGLEFLIYFQGNSAPDKSGLPSDRFSAERTGGSVSTLTIQRTQQEDSAVYLCAAGLAGRETQYFGPGTRLLVL.